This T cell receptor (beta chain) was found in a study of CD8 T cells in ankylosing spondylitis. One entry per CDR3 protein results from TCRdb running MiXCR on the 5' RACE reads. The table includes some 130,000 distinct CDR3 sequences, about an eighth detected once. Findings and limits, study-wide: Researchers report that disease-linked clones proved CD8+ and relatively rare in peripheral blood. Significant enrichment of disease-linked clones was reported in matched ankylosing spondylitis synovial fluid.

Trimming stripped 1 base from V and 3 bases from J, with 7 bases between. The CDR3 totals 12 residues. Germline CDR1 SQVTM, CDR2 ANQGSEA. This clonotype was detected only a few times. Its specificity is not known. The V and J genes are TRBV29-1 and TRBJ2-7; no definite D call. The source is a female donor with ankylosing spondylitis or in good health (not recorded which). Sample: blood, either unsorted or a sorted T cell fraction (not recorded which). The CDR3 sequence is CSVEVQGYEQYF. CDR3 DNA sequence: TGCAGCGTTGAAGTTCAAGGCTACGAGCAGTACTTC.